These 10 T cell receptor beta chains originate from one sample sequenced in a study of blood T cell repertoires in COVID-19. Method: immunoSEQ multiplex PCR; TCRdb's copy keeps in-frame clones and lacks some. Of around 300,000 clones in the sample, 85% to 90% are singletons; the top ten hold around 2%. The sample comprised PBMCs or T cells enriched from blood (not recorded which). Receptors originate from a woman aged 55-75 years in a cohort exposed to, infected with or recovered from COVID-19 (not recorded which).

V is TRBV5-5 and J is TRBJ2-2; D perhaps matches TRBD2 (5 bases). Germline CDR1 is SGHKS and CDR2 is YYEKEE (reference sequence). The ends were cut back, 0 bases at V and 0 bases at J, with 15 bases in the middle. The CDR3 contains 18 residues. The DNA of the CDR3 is TGTGCCAGCAGCTTGGGGTTTTTTGGAGGAACGAACACCGGGGAGCTGTTTTTT. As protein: CASSLGFFGGTNTGELFF.

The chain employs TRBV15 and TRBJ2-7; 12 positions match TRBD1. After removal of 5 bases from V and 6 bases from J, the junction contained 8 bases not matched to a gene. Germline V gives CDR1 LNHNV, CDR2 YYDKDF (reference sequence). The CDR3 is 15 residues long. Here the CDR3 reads CATSLGGTGGAEQYF. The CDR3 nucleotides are TGTGCCACCAGCCTGGGCGGGACAGGGGGCGCCGAGCAGTACTTC.

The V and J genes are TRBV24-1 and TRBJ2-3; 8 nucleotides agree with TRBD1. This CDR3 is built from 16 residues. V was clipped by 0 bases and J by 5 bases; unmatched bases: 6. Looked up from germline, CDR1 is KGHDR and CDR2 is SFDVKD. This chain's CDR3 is CATSDLRRGRLDTQYF. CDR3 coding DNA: TGTGCCACCAGTGATTTGCGCAGGGGGCGACTAGATACGCAGTATTTT.

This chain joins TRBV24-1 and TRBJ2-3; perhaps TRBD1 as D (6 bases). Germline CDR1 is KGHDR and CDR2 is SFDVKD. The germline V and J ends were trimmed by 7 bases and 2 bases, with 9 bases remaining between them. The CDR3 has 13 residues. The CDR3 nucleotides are TGTGCCACCAGGAGGGGGACCACAGATACGCAGTATTTT. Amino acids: CATRRGTTDTQYF.

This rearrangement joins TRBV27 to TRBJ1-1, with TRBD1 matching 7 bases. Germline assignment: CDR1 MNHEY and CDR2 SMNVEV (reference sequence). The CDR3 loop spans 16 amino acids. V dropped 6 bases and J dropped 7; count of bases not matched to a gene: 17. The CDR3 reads CASSLSPGGGGDEAFF. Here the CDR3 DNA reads TGTGCCAGCAGCCTAAGTCCGGGAGGGGGCGGAGATGAAGCTTTCTTT.

CDR3 sequence reads: CASSQGWGQGEAFF. CDR3 in DNA: TGTGCCAGCAGCCAGGGCTGGGGGCAGGGTGAAGCTTTCTTT. The rearrangement joins TRBV3-1 (or the pseudogene TRBV3-2) to TRBJ1-1; possible D gene TRBD1, 6 bases. This CDR3 has 14 residues. Germline V gene lookup returns CDR1 LGHDT and CDR2 YNNKEL (reference sequence). Trimming stripped 3 bases from V and 7 bases from J, with 15 bases between.

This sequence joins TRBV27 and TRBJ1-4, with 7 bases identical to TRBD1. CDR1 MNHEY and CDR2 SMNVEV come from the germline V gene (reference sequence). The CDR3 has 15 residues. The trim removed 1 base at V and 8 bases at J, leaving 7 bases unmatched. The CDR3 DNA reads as TGTGCCAGCAGTTTATATAGTAGGGGGCAGGAAAAACTGTTTTTT. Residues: CASSLYSRGQEKLFF.

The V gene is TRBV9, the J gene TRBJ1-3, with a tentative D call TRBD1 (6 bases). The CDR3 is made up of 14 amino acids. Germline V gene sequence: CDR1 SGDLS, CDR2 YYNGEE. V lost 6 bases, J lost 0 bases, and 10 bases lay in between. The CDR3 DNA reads TGTGCCAGCACCCGGGACATCTCTGGAAACACCATATATTTT. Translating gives CASTRDISGNTIYF. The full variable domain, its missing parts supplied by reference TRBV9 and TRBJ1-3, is DSGVTQTPKHLITATGQRVTLRCSPRSGDLSVYWYQQSLDQGLQFLIQYYNGEERAKGNILERFSAQQFPDLHSELNLSSLELGDSALYFCASTRDISGNTIYFGEGSWLTVV.

The CDR3 nucleotides read TGCGCCAGCAGCTCGACAGACTACGAGCAGTACTTC. Its translation: CASSSTDYEQYF. V usage is TRBV5-1 and J usage is TRBJ2-7; perhaps TRBD1 as D (5 bases). Germline V CDR1 and CDR2: SGHRS, YFSETQ. Trimming stripped 3 bases from V and 3 bases from J, with 7 bases between. CDR3 length equals 12 residues.

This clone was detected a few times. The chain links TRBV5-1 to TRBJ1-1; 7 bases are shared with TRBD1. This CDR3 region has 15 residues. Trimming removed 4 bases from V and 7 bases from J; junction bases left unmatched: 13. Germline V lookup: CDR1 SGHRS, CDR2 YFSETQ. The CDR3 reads CASSRVLAGTDEAFF. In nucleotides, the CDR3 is TGCGCCAGCAGCCGGGTATTGGCTGGGACAGATGAAGCTTTCTTT.